These 30 T cell receptor beta chains share one sample of origin, sequenced in a study of blood T cell repertoires in COVID-19 (dated by TCRdb to 2018 to 2021). Receptor amplification or capture employed the immunoSEQ multiplex PCR assay. As stored in TCRdb, this immuneACCESS dataset retains in-frame rearrangements with V and J assigned. A fraction of the clones does not appear; measured against another copy, unresolved V genes explain less than half of the discrepancy, and the remainder lacks a known reason. The sample yields over 130,000 clones; 88% were counted once. Of the sample, more than 2% falls within the top ten clones. Sequencing used peripheral blood. All receptors come from a human donor with COVID-19, enrolled during active disease. The donor label of this sample is uncertain.

The rearrangement joins TRBV24-1 to TRBJ1-5; D gene ambiguous. The germline gives CDR1 KGHDR, CDR2 SFDVKD. The CDR3 totals 13 residues. V lost 1 base and J 5 bases, leaving 5 bases between the germline ends. CDR3 in amino acids: CATSDFRDQPQHF. The CDR3 nucleotides read TGTGCCACCAGTGATTTCCGGGATCAGCCCCAGCATTTT.

This sequence joins TRBV6-1 and TRBJ1-6; 8 bases map to TRBD1. CDR1 and CDR2 (germline): MNHNS, SASEGT. The CDR3 consists of 16 residues. Losses at the gene ends were 3 bases for V and 6 bases for J; bases not matched to a gene: 7. This chain's CDR3 is CASSEPQGGPNSPLHF. In nucleotides, the CDR3 is TGTGCCAGCAGTGAGCCACAGGGGGGCCCTAATTCACCCCTCCACTTT.

This clone was seen just once. The chain recombines TRBV14 with TRBJ1-3; the D is unclear. CDR3 length: 13 amino acids. Germline CDR1 reads SGHDN; CDR2 reads FVKESK. Trimming cost V 4 bases and J 6 bases, with 10 bases left between them. The chain's CDR3 is CASSRGVLNTIYF. The CDR3 bases are TGTGCCAGCAGCCGTGGAGTACTAAACACCATATATTTT.

This chain joins TRBV6-5 and TRBJ2-3; weak D call: TRBD2 (6 bases). Germline-derived CDR1 and CDR2 are MNHEY and SVGAGI. The CDR3 is 14 amino acids. Trimming cost V 7 bases and J 4 bases, with 15 bases left between them. This CDR3 reads CASTPGTLADTQYF. CDR3 nucleotides: TGTGCCAGCACCCCCGGGACTCTTGCAGATACGCAGTATTTT.

This clone was counted a few times. The genes are TRBV3-1 (or the pseudogene TRBV3-2) and TRBJ1-1; D possibly corresponds to TRBD1 (5 bases). Trimming stripped 0 bases from V and 1 base from J, with 9 bases between. There are 15 residues in the CDR3. CDR1 LGHDT and CDR2 YNNKEL come from the germline V gene (reference sequence). The CDR3 loop is CASSQDAQGNTEAFF. For the CDR3, the DNA is TGTGCCAGCAGCCAAGATGCCCAGGGGAACACTGAAGCTTTCTTT.

Turning to this clone: This sample includes further DNA sequences coding for the same CDR3. The V call is TRBV12-3 or TRBV12-4, the J call TRBJ1-1; D is possibly TRBD1 (6 bases). There are 13 residues in the CDR3. V lost 1 base to trimming and J lost 5 bases, with 8 bases between them. The CDR3 protein is CASSLGRGTEAFF. The CDR3 region has the DNA TGTGCCAGCAGTTTAGGCAGGGGTACTGAAGCTTTCTTT.

V usage is TRBV3-1 (or the pseudogene TRBV3-2) and J usage is TRBJ2-5, with TRBD2 matching over 8 bases. Germline V lookup: CDR1 LGHDT, CDR2 YNNKEL (reference sequence). The ends lost 3 bases at V and 3 bases at J; junction bases unmatched: 9. The CDR3 has 16 residues. CDR3 nucleotide sequence: TGTGCCAGCAGCCATGTTAGCGGGGCTAGAGAAGAGACCCAGTACTTC. Amino acid sequence: CASSHVSGAREETQYF.

The chain carries TRBV18 and TRBJ1-2; possibly TRBD1 for D (5 bases). This CDR3 has 16 amino acids. The germline V and J ends were trimmed by 4 bases and 2 bases, with 17 bases remaining between them. Germline V gene lookup returns CDR1 KGHSH and CDR2 LQKENI. The CDR3 DNA sequence: TGTGCCAGCTCACTGACCTCCAAGACAGCCAACTATGGCTACACCTTC. Translated, it gives CASSLTSKTANYGYTF.

The chain joins TRBV9 to TRBJ2-3; 10 bases are shared with TRBD1. Germline CDR1 is SGDLS and CDR2 is YYNGEE. This CDR3 spans 14 amino acids. Trimming took 4 bases from V and 5 from J; bases not matched to a gene: 4. The CDR3 coding sequence is TGTGCCAGCAGCCAGGGACAGGGGAGAGATACGCAGTATTTT. This codes for CASSQGQGRDTQYF.

The chain recombines TRBV4-2 with TRBJ1-4; no definite D call. Germline CDR1 reads LGHNA; CDR2 reads YNFKEQ. Trimming removed 0 bases from V and 2 bases from J, with 10 bases in between. This CDR3 is built from 16 residues. This CDR3 is CASSQDSVLTNEKLFF. CDR3 bases: TGTGCCAGCAGCCAAGATTCGGTTTTGACTAATGAAAAACTGTTTTTT.

The V gene is TRBV18, the J gene TRBJ1-1; 12 positions agree with TRBD1. This CDR3 contains 15 residues. V shed 3 bases and J 4 bases; nucleotides not matched to a gene: 3. Germline CDR1 KGHSH, CDR2 LQKENI. CDR3 loop: CASSPGTGGGTEAFF. The DNA of the CDR3 is TGTGCCAGCTCACCCGGGACAGGGGGCGGCACTGAAGCTTTCTTT.

This clone was seen just once. The rearrangement links TRBV5-5 to TRBJ1-2, with 7 bases that match TRBD1. The CDR3 spans 14 residues. Looked up from germline, CDR1 is SGHKS and CDR2 is YYEKEE (reference sequence). J gave up 7 bases and V 1 base, and 7 bases lay outside the gene matches. The chain's CDR3 is CASSLTGAGTGYTF. CDR3 DNA: TGTGCCAGCAGCTTGACAGGGGCAGGGACTGGCTACACCTTC.

V and J are TRBV4-1 and TRBJ1-4; D not resolved. CDR1 and CDR2 from the germline V gene are MGHRA and YSYEKL. The V end was cut by 3 bases, the J end by 2 bases, with 10 bases between. CDR3 size: 15 residues. The CDR3 DNA reads as TGCGCCAGCAGCCATCTAGCGGGGACTAATGAAAAACTGTTTTTT. Its protein product is CASSHLAGTNEKLFF.

The chain links TRBV6-5 to TRBJ2-3; D unclear. CDR1 is MNHEY and CDR2 is SVGAGI in the germline V gene. The germline V and J ends were trimmed by 10 bases and 2 bases, with 4 bases remaining between them. This CDR3 spans 10 amino acids. The CDR3 bases are TGTGCCACCTTCACAGATACGCAGTATTTT. Amino acids: CATFTDTQYF.

The chain has TRBV27 and TRBJ2-3; the match to TRBD1 covers 8 bases. Germline assignment: CDR1 MNHEY and CDR2 SMNVEV (reference sequence). CDR3 length equals 15 residues. J lost 6 bases, V lost 2 bases, and 7 bases had no gene match. The CDR3 DNA reads as TGTGCCAGCAGTTTAAATGGCCAGGGGGCCGATACGCAGTATTTT. Its translation is CASSLNGQGADTQYF.

This sequence joins TRBV7-6 and TRBJ2-3, with TRBD2 identical over 10 bases. V dropped 4 bases and J dropped 4; count of bases not matched to a gene: 5. Germline V gene sequence: CDR1 SGHVS, CDR2 FNYEAQ. This CDR3 comprises 15 residues. This chain's CDR3 is CASSSGLARPDTQYF. The CDR3 region has the DNA TGTGCCAGCAGCTCGGGACTAGCGAGGCCAGATACGCAGTATTTT. The full variable domain, completed using reference TRBV7-6 and TRBJ2-3, is GAGVSQSPRYKVTKRGQDVALRCDPISGHVSLYWYRQALGQGPEFLTYFNYEAQQDKSGLPNDRFSAERPEGSISTLTIQRTEQRDSAMYRCASSSGLARPDTQYFGPGTRLTVL.

The chain has TRBV11-3 and TRBJ1-1; TRBD1 agrees at 11 bases. With 3 bases clipped from V and 7 bases from J, the junction kept 7 bases outside the gene matches. Germline values: CDR1 SGHNT, CDR2 YENEEA. The CDR3 covers 15 residues. The CDR3 nucleotides read TGTGCCAGCAGCTTCCATGGACAGGGGGCCCGTGAAGCTTTCTTT. Translating gives CASSFHGQGAREAFF. The full variable domain, completed using reference TRBV11-3 and TRBJ1-1, is EAGVVQSPRYKIIEKKQPVAFWCNPISGHNTLYWYLQNLGQGPELLIRYENEEAVDDSQLPKDRFSAERLKGVDSTLKIQPAELGDSAVYLCASSFHGQGAREAFFGQGTRLTVV.

V is TRBV12-3 or TRBV12-4 and J is TRBJ1-1, with TRBD1 matching 8 bases. The V segment lost 7 bases and the J segment 3 bases; nucleotides outside the gene matches: 4. The CDR3 consists of 13 residues. The CDR3 loop is CASTTTGDTEAFF. The CDR3 DNA reads as TGTGCCAGCACTACGACAGGGGACACTGAAGCTTTCTTT.

This chain links TRBV19 with TRBJ1-4, with 7 positions matching TRBD1. CDR3 length: 16 residues. Trimming cost V 3 bases and J 2 bases; bases outside gene matches: 6. The germline CDR1 and CDR2 sequences are LNHDA and SQIVND (reference sequence). The CDR3 loop reads CASSIDRAVTNEKLFF. CDR3 DNA: TGTGCCAGTAGTATCGACAGGGCTGTTACTAATGAAAAACTGTTTTTT.

This rearrangement joins TRBV19 to TRBJ2-1, with 13 positions matching TRBD2. The trim removed 6 bases at V and 5 bases at J, leaving 4 bases unmatched. The CDR3 is 15 amino acids. The germline CDR1 and CDR2 sequences are LNHDA and SQIVND (reference sequence). CDR3 in DNA: TGTGCCAGTAGCGGACTAGCGGGGGATAACAATGAGCAGTTCTTC. This codes for CASSGLAGDNNEQFF.

This rearrangement joins TRBV5-4 to TRBJ2-5; the D is unclear. The V gene's germline CDR1 is SGHNT and CDR2 YYREEE (reference sequence). Trimming left V 5 bases short and J 3 bases short, with 14 bases between. This CDR3 is built from 14 residues. The CDR3 region is CASSWWAEKETQYF. The CDR3 DNA sequence: TGTGCCAGCAGTTGGTGGGCAGAGAAAGAGACCCAGTACTTC.

The chain carries TRBV12-3 or TRBV12-4 and TRBJ1-4, with TRBD1 as a possible D gene (5 bases). V dropped 6 bases and J dropped 12 bases, with 11 bases sitting between them. This CDR3 is built from 11 residues. The CDR3 coding sequence is TGTGCCAGCAGGTCGGTAGGGGAACTGTTTTTT. It encodes CASRSVGELFF.

This clone has more than one count but fewer than ten. This chain links TRBV7-9 with TRBJ2-7; D gene unclear. Germline V gene lookup returns CDR1 SEHNR and CDR2 FQNEAQ (reference sequence). Trimming stripped 1 base from V and 5 bases from J, with 3 bases between. The CDR3 runs 11 residues. The CDR3 is CASSLDNEQYF. The CDR3 nucleotides are TGTGCCAGCAGCTTAGACAACGAGCAGTACTTC.

The gene calls are TRBV18 and TRBJ2-5, with 7 bases matching TRBD1. The CDR3 has 19 residues. Germline V CDR1 and CDR2: KGHSH, LQKENI. The J segment lost 1 base and the V segment lost 1 base, leaving 15 bases of the junction unmatched. The CDR3 spells CASSPRAAGGLRRQETQYF. In nucleotides, the CDR3 is TGTGCCAGCTCACCACGGGCGGCAGGGGGTTTGAGGCGCCAAGAGACCCAGTACTTC.

This sequence joins TRBV10-3 and TRBJ1-4; 8 nucleotides align to TRBD1. The germline V gene has CDR1 ENHRY and CDR2 SYGVKD. The CDR3 consists of 14 residues. Losses at the gene ends were 7 bases for V and 5 bases for J; bases not matched to a gene: 6. Here the CDR3 DNA reads TGTGCCATCAAAGGAACAGGGGGAAATGAAAAACTGTTTTTT. As protein: CAIKGTGGNEKLFF.

This clone has more than one count but fewer than ten. J is TRBJ1-3 and V is TRBV3-1 (or the pseudogene TRBV3-2); D is uncertain. The CDR3 extends over 14 amino acids. CDR1 is LGHDT, CDR2 YNNKEL, per germline (reference sequence). The V gene lost 0 bases and the J gene lost 4 bases, with 7 bases spanning the gap. This CDR3 reads CASSQDYAGNTIYF. In DNA form, the CDR3 reads TGTGCCAGCAGCCAAGACTATGCAGGAAACACCATATATTTT.

The J gene is TRBJ1-1, the V gene TRBV9; D remains unclear. The V gene's germline CDR1 is SGDLS and CDR2 YYNGEE. The CDR3 has 14 amino acids. The V end was cut by 7 bases, the J end by 0 bases, with 13 bases between. This chain's CDR3 is CASSWVQMNTEAFF. CDR3 nucleotides: TGTGCCAGCTCGTGGGTACAGATGAACACTGAAGCTTTCTTT.

The chain couples TRBV28 to TRBJ2-7, with D perhaps TRBD2 (5 bases). The CDR3 length is 12 residues. Germline V lookup: CDR1 MDHEN, CDR2 SYDVKM. The germline V and J ends were trimmed by 7 bases and 3 bases, with 10 bases remaining between them. CDR3 residues: CASKRGFYEQYF. CDR3 nucleotide sequence: TGTGCCAGCAAACGGGGTTTCTACGAGCAGTACTTC.

The chain uses TRBV6-5 and TRBJ2-7; a weak D match, TRBD1 (5 bases). The V gene lost 0 bases and the J gene lost 4 bases, with 13 bases spanning the gap. The CDR3 covers 15 residues. Germline assignment: CDR1 MNHEY and CDR2 SVGAGI. The CDR3 bases are TGTGCCAGCAGTTACTCGGCAGGGCTTGGGTACGAGCAGTACTTC. This sequence encodes CASSYSAGLGYEQYF.

The chain uses TRBV5-5 and TRBJ1-2, with unresolved D. Trimming took 0 bases from V and 7 from J, leaving 10 bases between them. Looked up from germline, CDR1 is SGHKS and CDR2 is YYEKEE (reference sequence). The CDR3 extends over 13 amino acids. The CDR3 sequence: CASSLEGKRGYTF. CDR3 nucleotides: TGTGCCAGCAGCTTGGAAGGAAAGCGTGGCTACACCTTC.